The 9 T cell receptor beta chains given below trace back to one sample, sequenced in a study of radiotherapy plus CTLA-4 blockade in lung cancer. Measured with immunoSEQ multiplex PCR; TCRdb has only the in-frame clones, and not every one. The sample yields 65,000 to 70,000 clones, roughly 85% seen once. Sequenced here: peripheral blood, sampled from a patient treated with radiotherapy plus ipilimumab. These receptors originate from a human donor with non-small cell lung cancer who had a complete response to radiotherapy plus ipilimumab.

This rearrangement joins TRBV6-5 to TRBJ2-7; tentative D call: TRBD1 (5 bases). CDR1 MNHEY and CDR2 SVGAGI come from the germline V gene. The CDR3 has 13 residues. The V gene lost 5 bases and the J gene lost 0 bases, with 8 bases spanning the gap. The CDR3 DNA is TGTGCCAGCAGTCGCAGGGTCTCCTACGAGCAGTACTTC. This gives the protein CASSRRVSYEQYF.

This clone was seen once. The V gene is TRBV2, the J gene TRBJ2-3; tentatively, D is TRBD2 (5 bases). This CDR3 has 14 residues. Looked up from germline, CDR1 is SNHLY and CDR2 is FYNNEI. V lost 8 bases to trimming and J lost 2 bases, with 14 bases between them. The CDR3, as DNA: TGTGCCAGCGACAAAAGAGCGGACACAGATACGCAGTATTTT. It is translated as CASDKRADTDTQYF.

This clone was detected once. This chain joins TRBV11-2 and TRBJ1-1; D gene unclear. Germline CDR1 SGHAT, CDR2 FQNNGV. V lost 1 base to trimming and J lost 5 bases, with 11 bases between them. The CDR3 runs to 14 residues. The CDR3 loop reads CASSLVPGWTEAFF. The CDR3 DNA sequence: TGTGCCAGCAGCTTAGTCCCGGGTTGGACTGAAGCTTTCTTT.

The CDR3 DNA follows: TGTGCCAGCAGCTTATATAGCCCTGAAGCTTTCTTT. Encoded protein: CASSLYSPEAFF. The chain is built from TRBV7-8 and TRBJ1-1, with D hard to call. V shed 2 bases and J shed 6 bases, with 7 bases lying between them. Germline V gene data show CDR1 as SGHVS and CDR2 as FQNEAQ. This CDR3 comprises 12 residues. Combining the CDR3 with reference TRBV7-8 and TRBJ1-1 gives the whole variable domain GAGVSQSPRYKVAKRGQDVALRCDPISGHVSLFWYQQALGQGPEFLTYFQNEAQLDKSGLPSDRFFAERPEGSVSTLKIQRTQQEDSAVYLCASSLYSPEAFFGQGTRLTVV.

The chain joins TRBV11-3 to TRBJ2-3; 10 bases align to TRBD1. The V gene's germline CDR1 is SGHNT and CDR2 YENEEA. This CDR3 has 14 residues. V gave up 3 bases and J gave up 6 bases; unmatched junction bases: 3. The CDR3 region is CASSFSDRGDTQYF. DNA for the CDR3: TGTGCCAGCAGCTTCTCGGACAGGGGGGATACGCAGTATTTT.

The chain is built from TRBV7-6 and TRBJ2-5; D is ambiguous. The germline CDR1 and CDR2 sequences are SGHVS and FNYEAQ. This CDR3 region has 14 residues. V was clipped by 1 base and J by 1 base, with 7 bases between them. In DNA form, the CDR3 reads TGTGCCAGCAGCTTAGAGACATTCCAAGAGACCCAGTACTTC. Translation: CASSLETFQETQYF.

The CDR3 spells CASSPGFKQQFF. The CDR3, as DNA: TGTGCCAGCAGCCCCGGGTTCAAACAGCAGTTCTTC. The rearrangement uses TRBV11-2 and TRBJ2-1, with unresolved D. This CDR3 has 12 amino acids. Trimming left V 5 bases short and J 11 bases short, with 13 bases between. The germline V gene has CDR1 SGHAT and CDR2 FQNNGV.

The chain joins TRBV5-1 to TRBJ2-1; TRBD2 aligns across 11 bases. Trimming at V came to 2 bases and at J to 1 base, leaving 8 bases not matched to a gene. Germline V CDR1 and CDR2: SGHRS, YFSETQ. The CDR3 has 18 residues. CDR3 sequence reads: CASSLGTSGTLSYNEQFF. The CDR3 coding sequence is TGCGCCAGCAGCTTAGGGACTAGCGGAACCCTTTCCTACAATGAGCAGTTCTTC. Combining the CDR3 with reference TRBV5-1 and TRBJ2-1 gives the whole variable domain KAGVTQTPRYLIKTRGQQVTLSCSPISGHRSVSWYQQTPGQGLQFLFEYFSETQRNKGNFPGRFSGRQFSNSRSEMNVSTLELGDSALYLCASSLGTSGTLSYNEQFFGPGTRLTVL.

The chain recombines TRBV28 with TRBJ1-1; tentative D call: TRBD1 (6 bases). Germline-derived CDR1 and CDR2 are MDHEN and SYDVKM. V gave up 6 bases and J gave up 11 bases, with 16 bases separating them. This CDR3 has 12 amino acids. The CDR3 DNA follows: TGTGCCAGCAGCCCCCACAGGGCAGGGGCTTTCTTT. This sequence encodes CASSPHRAGAFF.